This T cell receptor (beta chain) appears in the sequencing data of a study of T cell changes during pregnancy in multiple sclerosis. Libraries were prepared by immunoSEQ multiplex PCR; TCRdb keeps only in-frame clonotypes and omits some of them. The table lists roughly 89,000 clones, around 93% of them singletons. Losses at the gene ends were 1 base for V and 4 bases for J; bases not matched to a gene: 11. Germline-derived CDR1 and CDR2 are SGHTA and FQGNSA. The CDR3 runs to 18 residues. Sequences were derived from peripheral blood, sampled in the first trimester of pregnancy. This receptor was obtained from a female donor with multiple sclerosis, enrolled in a pregnancy study. This chain connects TRBV7-2 to TRBJ2-2; 8 nucleotides line up with TRBD2. The DNA for the CDR3 is TGTGCCAGCAGCTTAGGTTTGCGGGGGGCTCGAGGCACCGGGGAGCTGTTTTTT. As protein: CASSLGLRGARGTGELFF.